This passage covers 29 T cell receptor beta chains from one sample sequenced in a study of T-cell reconstitution after alpha-beta-depleted transplantation in children. TCRbeta library construction was performed incorporating unique molecular identifiers. One entry per CDR3 protein, called by TCRdb with MiXCR from the PCR reads. Of about 260,000 distinct CDR3 sequences in the sample, under 9.5% were seen once. This material consisted of PBMCs, mostly from graft donor cells, taken 180 days after TCRalphabeta/CD19-depleted stem cell transplant. The origin of the receptors is a male patient younger than 18 who had a stem cell transplant for acute lymphoblastic leukemia, so the T cells may come from the graft donor.

At least ten counts were recorded for this clonotype. V and J are TRBV12-3 or TRBV12-4 and TRBJ2-5, with D tentatively TRBD2 (6 bases). There are 16 residues in the CDR3. With 5 bases removed from V and 4 bases from J, the gap between germline ends came to 20 bases. The CDR3 DNA follows: TGTGCCAGCAGTCTACCCGGGACTCCAGAGGGAGAGACCCAGTACTTC. Residues: CASSLPGTPEGETQYF.

Ten or more counts support this clonotype. The V call is TRBV5-1, the J call TRBJ2-3; the D is unclear. Trimming pared 1 base from V and 4 bases from J, leaving 10 bases between. Germline V gives CDR1 SGHRS, CDR2 YFSETQ. This CDR3 is built from 14 residues. CDR3 DNA: TGCGCCAGCAGCTTGATTGGTGTGGCAGATACGCAGTATTTT. Protein product: CASSLIGVADTQYF. The full variable domain, with the rest looked up from reference TRBV5-1 and TRBJ2-3, is KAGVTQTPRYLIKTRGQQVTLSCSPISGHRSVSWYQQTPGQGLQFLFEYFSETQRNKGNFPGRFSGRQFSNSRSEMNVSTLELGDSALYLCASSLIGVADTQYFGPGTRLTVL.

Only a few counts were recorded for this clonotype. This chain joins TRBV7-3 and TRBJ2-3; a weak D match, TRBD2 (6 bases). The germline gives CDR1 SGHTA, CDR2 FQGTGA. This CDR3 contains 17 residues. Trimming pared 1 base from V and 2 bases from J, leaving 16 bases between. The CDR3 bases are TGTGCCAGCAGCTTAAGCCTTGGGAGGATTTACACAGATACGCAGTATTTT. Protein sequence: CASSLSLGRIYTDTQYF.

In the case of this clonotype: This sequence may be a read error, since a much larger clone differs from it by one base. The V and J genes are TRBV5-1 and TRBJ2-7; 9 bases map to TRBD1. This CDR3 has 14 amino acids. CDR1 and CDR2 (germline): SGHRS, YFSETQ. This chain's CDR3 is CTSSSGTGFGEQYF. CDR3 DNA sequence: TGCACCAGCAGCTCCGGGACAGGGTTTGGCGAGCAGTACTTC.

This clonotype was found many times. The V gene is TRBV5-1, the J gene TRBJ2-2; D might be TRBD1 (6 bases). This CDR3 is 13 amino acids long. Germline assignment: CDR1 SGHRS and CDR2 YFSETQ. CDR3 DNA sequence: TGCGCGTCCAAGACAGGGAACACCGGGGAGCTGTTTTTT. Protein: CASKTGNTGELFF. The entire variable domain, with the rest obtained from reference TRBV5-1 and TRBJ2-2, is as follows: KAGVTQTPRYLIKTRGQQVTLSCSPISGHRSVSWYQQTPGQGLQFLFEYFSETQRNKGNFPGRFSGRQFSNSRSEMNVSTLELGDSALYLCASKTGNTGELFFGEGSRLTVL.

This clonotype was seen at least ten times. The J gene is TRBJ2-7, the V gene TRBV20-1, with TRBD1 identical over 7 bases. The CDR3 covers 15 residues. From germline, CDR1 is DFQATT and CDR2 SNEGSKA (reference sequence). The J segment lost 2 bases and the V segment lost 0 bases, leaving 7 bases of the junction unmatched. The CDR3 DNA follows: TGCAGTGCTAGAGATGTTGAGGGGGCCCCCTACGAGCAGTACTTC. This encodes CSARDVEGAPYEQYF.

This clonotype has ten or more counts. The chain combines TRBV12-5 with TRBJ2-2, with D uncertain. The germline V gene encodes CDR1 LGHNT and CDR2 FRNRAP. The CDR3 runs to 13 residues. Trimming cost V 5 bases and J 8 bases, with 12 bases left between them. This CDR3 reads CASGQYLEGELFF. The CDR3 nucleotides read TGTGCTAGTGGTCAGTACCTGGAGGGGGAGCTGTTTTTT.

This clonotype came up many times. The rearrangement links TRBV20-1 to TRBJ2-7; possibly TRBD2 for D (5 bases). Between the trimmed V and J ends, which lost 0 bases and 2 bases, there was a span of 14 bases. Germline V gives CDR1 DFQATT, CDR2 SNEGSKA (reference sequence). The CDR3 extends over 15 amino acids. For the CDR3, the DNA is TGCAGTGCTAGAGATAGGGAGATAGCCCCCTACGAGCAGTACTTC. It specifies CSARDREIAPYEQYF.

This clonotype has a handful of counts. This chain joins TRBV7-2 and TRBJ1-6; D is possibly TRBD1 (5 bases). This CDR3 is 14 amino acids long. Trimming shortened V by 1 base and J by 9 bases, and 10 bases separated the two germline ends. CDR1 is SGHTA and CDR2 is FQGNSA in the germline V gene. The CDR3 coding sequence is TGTGCCAGCAGCTTAGAAGGGACTGGTTCACCCCTCCACTTT. It encodes CASSLEGTGSPLHF.

This clonotype was picked up a small number of times. V gene TRBV6-1 combines with J gene TRBJ1-2, with a tentative D call TRBD1 (6 bases). The germline CDR1 and CDR2 sequences are MNHNS and SASEGT. The V gene lost 5 bases and the J gene lost 5 bases, with 18 bases spanning the gap. There are 15 residues in the CDR3. The CDR3 nucleotides read TGTGCCAGCAGTCTCACCGGGACACCGAGTTATGGCTACACCTTC. It translates to CASSLTGTPSYGYTF.

In its sample, this clonotype was seen many times. The J gene is TRBJ1-2, the V gene TRBV7-2; D might be TRBD1 (5 bases). Between the trimmed V and J ends, which lost 8 bases and 3 bases, there was a span of 13 bases. The CDR3 has 13 residues. CDR1 and CDR2 from the germline V gene are SGHTA and FQGNSA. CDR3 coding DNA: TGTGCCAGCGTCCTTGGGGGGTACTATGGCTACACCTTC. It specifies CASVLGGYYGYTF. Full variable domain (rest looked up from reference TRBV7-2 and TRBJ1-2): GAGVSQSPSNKVTEKGKDVELRCDPISGHTALYWYRQSLGQGLEFLIYFQGNSAPDKSGLPSDRFSAERTGGSVSTLTIQRTQQEDSAVYLCASVLGGYYGYTFGSGTRLTVV.

There are many counts of this clonotype. CDR3 sequence: CASSQLQGADGLHF. As DNA, the CDR3 is TGTGCCAGCTCACAACTCCAGGGGGCGGATGGACTCCACTTT. The chain is built from TRBV18 and TRBJ1-6; the match to TRBD1 covers 8 bases. The germline V gene encodes CDR1 KGHSH and CDR2 LQKENI. The CDR3 sequence is 14 residues long. Trimming at V came to 4 bases and at J to 16 bases, leaving 12 bases not matched to a gene.

In its sample, this clonotype was seen many times. DNA of the CDR3: TGTGCCAGCAGGCAACAGGGTTTTGAAGCTTTCTTT. Translating gives CASRQQGFEAFF. The rearrangement uses TRBV3-1 and TRBJ1-1; D may be TRBD1 (6 bases). Germline lookup yields CDR1 LGHDT and CDR2 YNNKEL (reference sequence). V lost 6 bases and J 7 bases, leaving 12 bases between the germline ends. The CDR3 has 12 amino acids.

Ten or more counts support this clonotype. V is TRBV3-1 and J is TRBJ2-3; the D gene is possibly TRBD1 (6 bases). Germline CDR1 reads LGHDT; CDR2 reads YNNKEL (reference sequence). CDR3 length: 16 residues. With 3 bases removed from V and 2 bases from J, the gap between germline ends came to 15 bases. CDR3 in amino acids: CASSHGNRDPTDTQYF. The CDR3 nucleotides read TGTGCCAGCAGCCATGGCAACAGGGACCCCACAGATACGCAGTATTTT.

This clonotype was recorded at least ten times. This sequence joins TRBV20-1 and TRBJ1-5; TRBD1 matches at 8 bases. With V trimmed by 6 bases and J by 7 bases, 8 bases remained unmatched. This CDR3 is built from 13 residues. CDR1 and CDR2 (germline): DFQATT, SNEGSKA (reference sequence). DNA for the CDR3: TGCAGTGCGGAGGACAGGGTCGAACAGCCCCAGCATTTT. It is translated as CSAEDRVEQPQHF.

This clonotype was observed many times. CDR3 coding DNA: TGTAGGGGCACAACGAACACTGAAGCTTTCTTT. Encoded protein: CRGTTNTEAFF. This chain connects TRBV24-1 to TRBJ1-1, with a tentative D call TRBD1 (5 bases). Germline loops: CDR1 KGHDR, CDR2 SFDVKD. The CDR3 contains 11 residues.

This clonotype was found many times. V usage is TRBV5-6 and J usage is TRBJ2-1; 11 bases line up with TRBD1. Trimming took 1 base from V and 4 from J; bases not matched to a gene: 7. The CDR3 totals 17 residues. Per germline, CDR1 SGHDT and CDR2 YYEEEE. CDR3 bases: TGTGCCAGCAGCTTGTTGGGCGGACAGGGGGCTTACAATGAGCAGTTCTTC. Translation: CASSLLGGQGAYNEQFF.

Ten or more counts support this clonotype. V gene TRBV6-1 combines with J gene TRBJ1-5; a weak D match, TRBD1 (5 bases). This CDR3 spans 15 amino acids. Germline V gives CDR1 MNHNS, CDR2 SASEGT. Trimming shortened V by 2 bases and J by 7 bases, and 15 bases separated the two germline ends. The CDR3: CASSEFGGERQPQHF. The CDR3 nucleotides read TGTGCCAGCAGTGAATTTGGAGGGGAACGGCAGCCCCAGCATTTT.

This clonotype was counted many times. This rearrangement joins TRBV5-1 to TRBJ2-1, with D possibly being TRBD1 or TRBD2 (5 bases each). CDR1 and CDR2 (germline): SGHRS, YFSETQ. The V end lost 0 bases, the J end lost 0 bases, and 10 bases lay between the germline ends. The CDR3 has 16 residues. The CDR3 loop is CASSLGGMGSYNEQFF. The CDR3 DNA reads as TGCGCCAGCAGCTTGGGGGGGATGGGCTCCTACAATGAGCAGTTCTTC. The variable domain in full, with the rest retrieved from reference TRBV5-1 and TRBJ2-1, is KAGVTQTPRYLIKTRGQQVTLSCSPISGHRSVSWYQQTPGQGLQFLFEYFSETQRNKGNFPGRFSGRQFSNSRSEMNVSTLELGDSALYLCASSLGGMGSYNEQFFGPGTRLTVL.

This clonotype was observed at least ten times. The chain joins TRBV4-2 to TRBJ2-1, with TRBD2 matching over 13 bases. V lost 1 base, J lost 7 bases, and 4 bases stayed unmatched. The CDR3 extends over 16 amino acids. CDR1 LGHNA and CDR2 YNFKEQ come from the germline V gene. The CDR3 is CASSQGAGLAGNEQFF. The CDR3 region has the DNA TGTGCCAGCAGCCAAGGGGCGGGACTAGCGGGAAATGAGCAGTTCTTC.

This clonotype was observed at least ten times. This rearrangement joins TRBV2 to TRBJ2-5; TRBD2 aligns across 7 bases. The junction had 7 bases not matched to a gene; V was cut back by 1 base and J by 5 bases. The V gene's germline CDR1 is SNHLY and CDR2 FYNNEI. The CDR3 is 15 residues long. The CDR3, as DNA: TGTGCCAGCAGTGAAGGCGGGGGTGTGGAGGAGACCCAGTACTTC. Protein product: CASSEGGGVEETQYF.

This clonotype was counted ten times or more. This sequence joins TRBV7-9 and TRBJ2-5; tentative D call: TRBD1 (6 bases). The CDR3 extends over 17 amino acids. V was shortened by 1 base and J by 2 bases, with 17 bases between the two germline ends. Germline assignment: CDR1 SEHNR and CDR2 FQNEAQ (reference sequence). CDR3 DNA sequence: TGTGCCAGCAGCTTAGTTTCCTCCCACAGGGAGCAAGAGACCCAGTACTTC. Amino acid sequence: CASSLVSSHREQETQYF.

This clonotype was detected many times. V gene TRBV20-1 combines with J gene TRBJ2-7; no firm D call. The length of the CDR3 is 13 residues. With 2 bases removed from V and 1 base from J, the gap between germline ends came to 9 bases. Germline V gene lookup returns CDR1 DFQATT and CDR2 SNEGSKA (reference sequence). The CDR3 region has the DNA TGCAGTGCTAGACCTCTACAGTCCTACGAGCAGTACTTC. As protein: CSARPLQSYEQYF.

There are a few counts of this clonotype. The chain recombines TRBV7-9 with TRBJ2-4, with D unresolved. The length of the CDR3 is 14 residues. Germline CDR1 SEHNR, CDR2 FQNEAQ (reference sequence). Trimming pared 9 bases from V and 0 bases from J, leaving 12 bases between. This CDR3 reads CASTELLAKNIQYF. The CDR3 DNA is TGTGCCAGTACAGAACTTCTAGCCAAAAACATTCAGTACTTC.

This clonotype was found many times. The genes are TRBV10-3 and TRBJ2-1; D may be TRBD1 or TRBD2 (5 bases each). Germline V lookup: CDR1 ENHRY, CDR2 SYGVKD. Trimming removed 2 bases at V and 9 bases at J, with 8 bases between. This CDR3 has 12 amino acids. CDR3 in amino acids: CAISELGGEQFF. The CDR3 coding sequence is TGTGCCATCAGTGAGCTTGGGGGTGAGCAGTTCTTC.

This clonotype was recorded many times. The gene calls are TRBV12-3 or TRBV12-4 and TRBJ2-7, with a tentative D call TRBD1 (6 bases). V dropped 7 bases and J dropped 5 bases, with 18 bases sitting between them. The CDR3 sequence is 14 residues long. DNA for the CDR3: TGTGCCAGCACTGCGGACAGTCCTGGTCACGAGCAGTACTTC. Encoded protein: CASTADSPGHEQYF.

Turning to this clonotype: A clone one base away is much larger, so this may be a read error. DNA of the CDR3: TGTGCCAGCAGTTTCCCCGGGACTAGCAGGCACAATGAGCAGTTCTTC. Its translation: CASSFPGTSRHNEQFF. V gene TRBV28 combines with J gene TRBJ2-1; 9 nucleotides match TRBD2. V shed 3 bases and J 5 bases; nucleotides not matched to a gene: 8. The V gene's germline CDR1 is MDHEN and CDR2 SYDVKM. This CDR3 contains 16 residues.

This clonotype showed up many times. The J gene is TRBJ2-3, the V gene TRBV20-1; no definite D call. This CDR3 has 17 residues. Germline V gene sequence: CDR1 DFQATT, CDR2 SNEGSKA (reference sequence). V was trimmed by 0 bases and J by 0 bases, leaving 16 bases between them. The CDR3 coding sequence is TGCAGTGCTAGAGATCCGTGGACGGCCTCTAGCACAGATACGCAGTATTTT. Protein sequence: CSARDPWTASSTDTQYF.

This clonotype was counted at least ten times. The V call is TRBV28, the J call TRBJ1-5, with 8 positions matching TRBD1. Germline CDR1 MDHEN, CDR2 SYDVKM. This CDR3 has 16 residues. V was pared by 2 bases and J by 2 bases, with 5 bases of the junction left unmatched. The CDR3: CASSLPGQAGNQPQHF. The CDR3, as DNA: TGTGCCAGCAGTTTACCGGGACAGGCAGGCAATCAGCCCCAGCATTTT. Together with reference TRBV28 and TRBJ1-5, the CDR3 gives the full variable domain: DVKVTQSSRYLVKRTGEKVFLECVQDMDHENMFWYRQDPGLGLRLIYFSYDVKMKEKGDIPEGYSVSREKKERFSLILESASTNQTSMYLCASSLPGQAGNQPQHFGDGTRLSIL.